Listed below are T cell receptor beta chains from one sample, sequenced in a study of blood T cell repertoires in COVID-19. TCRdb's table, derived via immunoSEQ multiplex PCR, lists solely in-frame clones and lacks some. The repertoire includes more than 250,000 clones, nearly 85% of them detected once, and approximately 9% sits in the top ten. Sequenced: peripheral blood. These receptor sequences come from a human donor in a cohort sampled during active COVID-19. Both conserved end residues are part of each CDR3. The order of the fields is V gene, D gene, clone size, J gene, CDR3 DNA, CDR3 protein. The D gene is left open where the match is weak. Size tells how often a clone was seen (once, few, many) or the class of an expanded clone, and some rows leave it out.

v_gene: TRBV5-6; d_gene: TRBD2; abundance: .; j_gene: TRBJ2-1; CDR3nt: TGTGCCAGCAGCGATAAGCGGGGGGGCTTATACAATGAGCAGTTCTTC; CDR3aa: CASSDKRGGLYNEQFF
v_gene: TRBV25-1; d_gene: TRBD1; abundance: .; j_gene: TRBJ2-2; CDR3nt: TGTGCCAGCAGTGAGCTCAGGGGGCTGAGCGGGGAGCTGTTTTTT; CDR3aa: CASSELRGLSGELFF
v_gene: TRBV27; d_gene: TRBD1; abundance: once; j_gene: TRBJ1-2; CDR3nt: TGTGCCAGCAGTTCACGAGGAGGGACAGTGGGCTACACCTTC; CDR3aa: CASSSRGGTVGYTF
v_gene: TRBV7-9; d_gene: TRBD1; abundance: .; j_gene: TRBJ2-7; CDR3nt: TGTGCCAGCAGCGAGGGACAGTTGGGCGAGCAGTACTTC; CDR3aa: CASSEGQLGEQYF
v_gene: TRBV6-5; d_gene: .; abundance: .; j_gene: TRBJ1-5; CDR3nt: TGTGCCAGCGGGCAGGAACCTTGGAACAATCAGCCCCAGCATTTT; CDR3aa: CASGQEPWNNQPQHF
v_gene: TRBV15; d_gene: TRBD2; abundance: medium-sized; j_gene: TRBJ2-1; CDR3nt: TGTGCCACCAGCAGAGATTTCGCGGGAGGGAGGTACAATGAGCAGTTCTTC; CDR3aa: CATSRDFAGGRYNEQFF
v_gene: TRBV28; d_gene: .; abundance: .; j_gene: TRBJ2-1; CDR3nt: TGTGCCAGCAGTGTTAATCTGGGGCGTGAGCAGTTCTTC; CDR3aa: CASSVNLGREQFF
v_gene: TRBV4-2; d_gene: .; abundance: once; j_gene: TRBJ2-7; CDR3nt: TGTGCCAGCAGCCAAGCGGCAGGGGATACCTACGAGCAGTACTTC; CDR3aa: CASSQAAGDTYEQYF
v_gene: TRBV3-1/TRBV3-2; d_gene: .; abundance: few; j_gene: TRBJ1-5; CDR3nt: TGTGCCAGCAGCCAAGGGGGAGGGGGAGTTGGCAATCAGCCCCAGCATTTT; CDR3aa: CASSQGGGGVGNQPQHF
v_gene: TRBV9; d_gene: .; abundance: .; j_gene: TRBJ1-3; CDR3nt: TGTGCCAGCAGCGCCAGGGTCCGCTCTGGAAACACCATATATTTT; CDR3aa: CASSARVRSGNTIYF
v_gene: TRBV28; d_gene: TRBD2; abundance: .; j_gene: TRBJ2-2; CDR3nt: TGTGCCAGCAGTTGGGGGAGGGCCGGAGGATCGAACACCGGGGAGCTGTTTTTT; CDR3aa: CASSWGRAGGSNTGELFF
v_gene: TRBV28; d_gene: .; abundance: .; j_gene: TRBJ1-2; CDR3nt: TGTGCCAGCAGTTTAAAAGGCAGGCCCTCTAACTATGGCTACACCTTC; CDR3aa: CASSLKGRPSNYGYTF
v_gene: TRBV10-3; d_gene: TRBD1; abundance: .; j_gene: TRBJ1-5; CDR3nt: TGTGCCATCAGTGACCCAGGGGGCTTCAATCAGCCCCAGCATTTT; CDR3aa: CAISDPGGFNQPQHF
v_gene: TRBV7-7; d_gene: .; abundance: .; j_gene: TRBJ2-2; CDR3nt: TGTGCTAGCAGCTTAAGACAGAACACCGGGGAGCTGTTTTTT; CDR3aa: CASSLRQNTGELFF
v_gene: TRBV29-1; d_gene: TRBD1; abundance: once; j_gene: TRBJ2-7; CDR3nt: TGCAGCGTTCTGACAGGGGTAATTTACGAGCAGTACTTC; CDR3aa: CSVLTGVIYEQYF
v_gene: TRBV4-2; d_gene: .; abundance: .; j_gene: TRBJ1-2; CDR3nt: TGTGCCAGCAGCCAGATCGAAGCAGGCTATGGCTACACCTTC; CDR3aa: CASSQIEAGYGYTF
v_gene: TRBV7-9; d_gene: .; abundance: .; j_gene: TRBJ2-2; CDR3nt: TGTGCCAGCAGCCGTCCCACCGGGGAGCTGTTTTTT; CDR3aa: CASSRPTGELFF
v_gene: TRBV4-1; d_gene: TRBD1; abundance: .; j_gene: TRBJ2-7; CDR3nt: TGCGCCAGCAGCCAAGATAGGTCCGGGACAGGTCAGAATTACTACGAGCAGTACTTC; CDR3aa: CASSQDRSGTGQNYYEQYF
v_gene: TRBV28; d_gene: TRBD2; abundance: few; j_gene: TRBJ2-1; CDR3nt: TGTGCCACTACGCCTCCGGGACTAGCGGGTGAGCAGTTCTTC; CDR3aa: CATTPPGLAGEQFF
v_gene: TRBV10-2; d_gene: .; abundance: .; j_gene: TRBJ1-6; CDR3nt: TGCGCCAGCAGTGAGGAGGCCGCCTCGCATAATTCACCCCTCCACTTT; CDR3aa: CASSEEAASHNSPLHF
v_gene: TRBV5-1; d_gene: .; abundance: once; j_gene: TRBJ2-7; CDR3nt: TGCGCCAGCAGCGCCGGTTACCCGTCCTCGAAGCAGTACTTC; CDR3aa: CASSAGYPSSKQYF
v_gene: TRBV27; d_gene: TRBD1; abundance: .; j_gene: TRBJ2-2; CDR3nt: TGTGCCAGCTCGGGACAGGGAAACACCGGGGAGCTGTTTTTT; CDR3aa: CASSGQGNTGELFF
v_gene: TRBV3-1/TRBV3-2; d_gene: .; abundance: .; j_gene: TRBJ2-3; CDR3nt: TGTGCCAGCAGCCGACTAGTCTCCGATACGCAGTATTTT; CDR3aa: CASSRLVSDTQYF
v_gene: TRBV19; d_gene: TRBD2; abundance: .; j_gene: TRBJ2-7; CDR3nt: TGTGCCAGTAGCCGGGCTAGCGGGGGGTACGAGCAGTACTTC; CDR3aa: CASSRASGGYEQYF
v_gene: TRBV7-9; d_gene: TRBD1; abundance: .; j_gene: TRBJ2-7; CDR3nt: TGTGCCAGCAGCCTCTGGGGGACAGGGACGTTCTACGAGCAGTACTTC; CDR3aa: CASSLWGTGTFYEQYF
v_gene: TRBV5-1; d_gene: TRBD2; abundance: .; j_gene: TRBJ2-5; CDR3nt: TGCGCCAGCAGCCAGGGAGGCGGGAGGGCCGAGACCCAGTACTTC; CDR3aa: CASSQGGGRAETQYF
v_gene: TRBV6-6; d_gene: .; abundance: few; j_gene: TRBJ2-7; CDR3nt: TGTGCCAGCACCGTAACTGGGGCGTTCGGCGAGCAGTACTTC; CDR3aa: CASTVTGAFGEQYF
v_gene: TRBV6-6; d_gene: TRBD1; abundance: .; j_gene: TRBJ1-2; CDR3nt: TGTGCCAGCAGCATACGGGGACAGGGGGAGGGTGGCTACACCTTC; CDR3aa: CASSIRGQGEGGYTF
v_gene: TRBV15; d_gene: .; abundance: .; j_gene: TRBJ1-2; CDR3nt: TGTGCCACCAGCCAGGCGGGCGGGAGCTATGGCTACACCTTC; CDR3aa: CATSQAGGSYGYTF
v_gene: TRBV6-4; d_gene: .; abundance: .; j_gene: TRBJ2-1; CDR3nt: TGTGCCAGCAGTGAGCGGGAACACAATGAGCAGTTCTTC; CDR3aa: CASSEREHNEQFF
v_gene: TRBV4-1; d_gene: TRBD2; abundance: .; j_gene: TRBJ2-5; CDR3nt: TGCGCCAGCAGCCCCAGCGGGGGGACGATTCAAGAGACCCAGTACTTC; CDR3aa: CASSPSGGTIQETQYF
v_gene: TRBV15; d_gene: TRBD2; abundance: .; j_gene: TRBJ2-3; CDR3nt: TGTGCCACCAGCAGAGGCAATTCGGTAGCGGGGGGGACAGATACGCAGTATTTT; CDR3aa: CATSRGNSVAGGTDTQYF
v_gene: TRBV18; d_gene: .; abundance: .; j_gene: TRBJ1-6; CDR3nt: TGTGCCAGCTCACCAGTAGAGGCAGCGCGGTCACCCCTCCACTTT; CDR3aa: CASSPVEAARSPLHF
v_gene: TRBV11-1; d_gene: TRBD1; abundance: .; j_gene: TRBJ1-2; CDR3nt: TGTGCCAGCAGCAAAGGCCGGACAGGGCCTAACTATGGCTACACCTTC; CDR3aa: CASSKGRTGPNYGYTF
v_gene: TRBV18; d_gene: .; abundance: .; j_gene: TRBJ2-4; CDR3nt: TGTGCCAGCTCACCAAACTGGGCAGGGGACATTCAGTACTTC; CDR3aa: CASSPNWAGDIQYF
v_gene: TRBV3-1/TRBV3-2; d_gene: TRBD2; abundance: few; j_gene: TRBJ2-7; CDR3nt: TGTGCCAGCAGCCAAGGTAGACTAGCGGCTTCATCCTTCTTC; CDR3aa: CASSQGRLAASSFF
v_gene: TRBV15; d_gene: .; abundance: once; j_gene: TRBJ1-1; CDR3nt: TGTGCCACCAGCAGAGATAACATGAACACTGAAGCTTTCTTT; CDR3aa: CATSRDNMNTEAFF
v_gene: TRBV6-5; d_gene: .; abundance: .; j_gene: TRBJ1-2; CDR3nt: TGTGCCAGCAGTACTCCTCCTATTGGGCGGGATGGCTACACCTTC; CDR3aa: CASSTPPIGRDGYTF
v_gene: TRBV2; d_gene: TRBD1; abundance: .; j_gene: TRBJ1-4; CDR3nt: TGTGCCAGCAGACGAACAGGGGCCAACAATGAAAAACTGTTTTTT; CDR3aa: CASRRTGANNEKLFF
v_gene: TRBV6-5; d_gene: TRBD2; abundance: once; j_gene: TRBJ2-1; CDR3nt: TGTGCCAGCAGAAGGGGACTAGCTCTTGAGCAGTTCTTC; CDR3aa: CASRRGLALEQFF
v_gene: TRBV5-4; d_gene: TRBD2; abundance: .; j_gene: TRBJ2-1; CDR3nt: TGTGCCAGCAGCCCGACTAGCGGAGTTTACAATGAGCAGTTCTTC; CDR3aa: CASSPTSGVYNEQFF
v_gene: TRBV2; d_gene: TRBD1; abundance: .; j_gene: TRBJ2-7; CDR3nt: TGTGCCAGCAGTGCTAAGGGACAGGGAGTCTACGAGCAGTACTTC; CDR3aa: CASSAKGQGVYEQYF
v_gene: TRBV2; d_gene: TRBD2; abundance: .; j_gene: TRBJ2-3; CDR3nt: TGTGCCAGCAGTGAATCAGGACTAGCGGGAGGGGGCGATACGCAGTATTTT; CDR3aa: CASSESGLAGGGDTQYF
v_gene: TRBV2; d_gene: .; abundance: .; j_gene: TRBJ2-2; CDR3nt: TGTGCCAGCAGGGGACAAGTAAACACCGGGGAGCTGTTTTTT; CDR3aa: CASRGQVNTGELFF
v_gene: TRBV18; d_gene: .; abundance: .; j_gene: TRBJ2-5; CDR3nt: TGTGCCAGCTCCCCAGCGGTTCCTGGGGAGACCCAGTACTTC; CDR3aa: CASSPAVPGETQYF
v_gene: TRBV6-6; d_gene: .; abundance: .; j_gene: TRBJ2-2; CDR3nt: TGTGCCAGCCGAGGGCCCGGGGAGCTGTTTTTT; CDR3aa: CASRGPGELFF
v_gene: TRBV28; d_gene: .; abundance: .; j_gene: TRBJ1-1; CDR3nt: TGTGCCAGCATGTTCTACTCCCTCGAGAACACTGAAGCTTTCTTT; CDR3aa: CASMFYSLENTEAFF
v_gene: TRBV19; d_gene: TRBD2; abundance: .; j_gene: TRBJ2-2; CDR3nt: TGTGCCAGTAGTATGCTAGCGGGAAACACCGGGGAGCTGTTTTTT; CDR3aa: CASSMLAGNTGELFF
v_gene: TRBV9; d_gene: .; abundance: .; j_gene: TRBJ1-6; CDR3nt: TGTGCCAGCAGCGCAACTGACTCCTCACCCCTCCACTTT; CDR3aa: CASSATDSSPLHF
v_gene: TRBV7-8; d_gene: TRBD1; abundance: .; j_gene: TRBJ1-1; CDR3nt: TGTGCCAGCAGCTTAGGGTCAGGGGGCTTTATTGGGAACACTGAAGCTTTCTTT; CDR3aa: CASSLGSGGFIGNTEAFF
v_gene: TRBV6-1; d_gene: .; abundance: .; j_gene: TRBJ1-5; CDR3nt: TGTGCCAGCAGTGAAAGGGGGAGGGGCGGTAGCAATCAGCCCCAGCATTTT; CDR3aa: CASSERGRGGSNQPQHF
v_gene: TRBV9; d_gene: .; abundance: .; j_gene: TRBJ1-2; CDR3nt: TGTGCCAGCAGCGTAGCTTCCAGGGGCCTAGGCTACACCTTC; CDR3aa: CASSVASRGLGYTF
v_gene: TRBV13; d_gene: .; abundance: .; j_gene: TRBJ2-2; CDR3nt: TGTGCCAGCAGCCTTCAGCGGTGGGAGCTGTTTTTT; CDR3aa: CASSLQRWELFF
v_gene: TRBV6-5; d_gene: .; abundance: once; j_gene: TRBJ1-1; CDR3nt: TGTGCCAGCAGTTACTGGTCGGACAGTAGTTACACTGAAGCTTTCTTT; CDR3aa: CASSYWSDSSYTEAFF
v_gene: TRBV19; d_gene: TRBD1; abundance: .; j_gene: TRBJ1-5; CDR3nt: TGTGCCAGTAGTCGAGGGACAGGGGGCAATCAGCCCCAGCATTTT; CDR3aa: CASSRGTGGNQPQHF
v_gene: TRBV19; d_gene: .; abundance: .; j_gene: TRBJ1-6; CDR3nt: TGTGCCAGTAGTTTCGAGAGTGGGAGCTCCTATAATTCACCCCTCCACTTT; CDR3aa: CASSFESGSSYNSPLHF
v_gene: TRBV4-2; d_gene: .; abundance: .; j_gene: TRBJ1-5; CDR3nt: TGTGCCAGCAGCCAAGGACTGGGTCAGCCCCAGCATTTT; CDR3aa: CASSQGLGQPQHF
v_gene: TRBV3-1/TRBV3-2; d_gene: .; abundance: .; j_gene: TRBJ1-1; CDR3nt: TGTGCCAGCAGCCAAGATGGCGGGAGTCCTGAAGCTTTCTTT; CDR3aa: CASSQDGGSPEAFF